The 32 T cell receptor beta chains below come from one sample, sequenced in a study of identical twins' blood T cells (dated by TCRdb to the early 2010s). Library construction relied on 5' RACE. For sequencing, an Illumina Genome Analyzer IIx was employed. TCRdb ran its own pipeline on the public reads, namely fastp trimming at Q25 and MiXCR clone calling, and kept in-frame beta chains. One record per CDR3 amino acid sequence lists the most common genes and DNA. Across this sample there are 400,000 or so distinct CDR3 sequences, with roughly 30% seen only once. The ten largest make up more than 5.5% of the sample. Sequenced material: PBMCs. All receptors derive from a woman between 18 and 49 years old in good health.

This chain joins TRBV28 and TRBJ2-7; 9 nucleotides line up with TRBD2. After removal of 7 bases from V and 11 bases from J, the junction contained 15 bases not matched to a gene. The germline V gene encodes CDR1 MDHEN and CDR2 SYDVKM. The CDR3 totals 14 residues. The CDR3 sequence: CASTLGTSLQEKYF. The CDR3 nucleotides are TGTGCCAGCACCTTGGGGACTAGCCTTCAAGAGAAGTACTTC. The whole variable domain, filled in from reference TRBV28 and TRBJ2-7, reads DVKVTQSSRYLVKRTGEKVFLECVQDMDHENMFWYRQDPGLGLRLIYFSYDVKMKEKGDIPEGYSVSREKKERFSLILESASTNQTSMYLCASTLGTSLQEKYFGPGTRLTVT.

This clonotype was counted only a few times. The chain carries TRBV4-3 and TRBJ2-3; 7 positions agree with TRBD2. Germline V lookup: CDR1 LGHNA, CDR2 YSLEER. The ends lost 0 bases at V and 3 bases at J; junction bases unmatched: 6. The CDR3 has 16 amino acids. The CDR3 here is CASSQEVGAGTDTQYF. As DNA, the CDR3 is TGCGCCAGCAGCCAAGAAGTCGGAGCGGGAACAGATACGCAGTATTTT.

V gene TRBV6-6 combines with J gene TRBJ1-1; the match to TRBD1 covers 10 bases. The CDR3 is 14 residues long. The ends lost 5 bases at V and 2 bases at J; junction bases unmatched: 2. CDR1 is MNHNY and CDR2 is SVGAGI in the germline V gene (reference sequence). CDR3 protein: CASSGQGGNTEAFF. The CDR3 nucleotides read TGTGCCAGCAGTGGACAGGGGGGCAACACTGAAGCTTTCTTT.

Turning to this clonotype: Being one base from a much bigger clone, this may be a read error. The chain links TRBV29-1 to TRBJ1-2, with D maybe TRBD1 (6 bases). V lost 5 bases and J 4 bases, leaving 11 bases between the germline ends. The CDR3 has 12 amino acids. Germline V CDR1 and CDR2: SQVTM, ANQGSEA. CDR3 region: CSVYRDAYGYTF. CDR3 bases: TGCAGCGTTTACAGGGACGCCTATGGCTACACCTTC.

Comment on this clonotype: This may come from a read error, since a much larger clone is one base off. The rearrangement links TRBV5-1 to TRBJ1-1; D remains unclear. The V gene lost 0 bases and the J gene lost 6 bases, with 9 bases spanning the gap. The length of the CDR3 is 13 residues. Germline CDR1 SGHRS, CDR2 YFSETQ. CDR3: CASSLVGAAEAFF. The DNA for the CDR3 is TGCGCCAGCAGCTTGGTGGGAGCCGCTGAAGCTTTCTTT. Drawing the rest from reference TRBV5-1 and TRBJ1-1, the complete variable domain is KAGVTQTPRYLIKTRGQQVTLSCSPISGHRSVSWYQQTPGQGLQFLFEYFSETQRNKGNFPGRFSGRQFSNSRSEMNVSTLELGDSALYLCASSLVGAAEAFFGQGTRLTVV.

The chain links TRBV20-1 to TRBJ1-2, with D perhaps matching TRBD1 (6 bases). The CDR3 is made up of 19 amino acids. V lost 0 bases, J lost 2 bases, and 25 bases lay in between. Germline V gene data show CDR1 as DFQATT and CDR2 as SNEGSKA (reference sequence). For the CDR3, the DNA is TGCAGTGCTAGAGATTTCGGAGCAGGGGTAGAGTCCCCAAACTATGGCTACACCTTC. This sequence encodes CSARDFGAGVESPNYGYTF.

This clonotype has a handful of counts. The chain uses TRBV19 and TRBJ1-6; 7 bases line up with TRBD1. Germline CDR1 reads LNHDA; CDR2 reads SQIVND (reference sequence). The V gene end was trimmed by 6 bases and the J gene end by 1 base; junction bases not matched to a gene: 3. The CDR3 runs 15 residues. The CDR3 sequence: CASRTGESYNSPLHF. CDR3 nucleotides: TGTGCCAGTAGAACAGGGGAATCCTATAATTCACCCCTCCACTTT.

For this clonotype: A read error may explain this, as a much larger clone is one base away. CDR3 sequence reads: CASSTDGNTGELFF. CDR3 nucleotide sequence: TGTGCCAGCAGCACGGACGGAAACACCGGGGAGCTGTTTTTT. The chain recombines TRBV11-2 with TRBJ2-2, with D uncertain. CDR3 length equals 14 residues. From germline, CDR1 is SGHAT and CDR2 FQNNGV. V shed 5 bases and J shed 2 bases, with 9 bases lying between them.

This chain links TRBV7-2 with TRBJ1-1; D call uncertain. The V end was cut by 5 bases, the J end by 3 bases, with 10 bases between. This CDR3 region has 13 residues. Germline-derived CDR1 and CDR2 are SGHTA and FQGNSA. The CDR3 DNA reads TGTGCCAGCAGCAACGGGCCTTACACTGAAGCTTTCTTT. Its translation: CASSNGPYTEAFF.

As regards this clonotype: A much larger clone lies one base from this, so it may be a read error. J is TRBJ1-2 and V is TRBV18; TRBD1 aligns across 7 bases. This CDR3 contains 14 residues. Per germline, CDR1 KGHSH and CDR2 LQKENI. CDR3 protein: CASSPGTDNCGYTF. The DNA for the CDR3 is TGTGCCAGCTCACCAGGGACAGACAACTGTGGCTACACCTTC.

CDR3 sequence: CTSSPDRDNYGYTF. CDR3 in DNA: TGTACCAGCAGCCCGGACAGGGATAACTATGGCTACACCTTC. The chain links TRBV7-2 to TRBJ1-2, with 8 bases aligning to TRBD1. CDR1 is SGHTA, CDR2 FQGNSA, per germline. V lost 5 bases and J lost 1; bases outside the gene matches: 3. The CDR3 extends over 14 amino acids.

The chain carries TRBV11-2 and TRBJ2-1; 11 nucleotides agree with TRBD2. Per germline, CDR1 SGHAT and CDR2 FQNNGV. The CDR3 covers 15 residues. V gave up 3 bases and J gave up 8 bases; unmatched junction bases: 6. In DNA form, the CDR3 reads TGTGCCAGCAGCTTTCTAGCGGGAGGAATTGATGAGCAGTTCTTC. Translation: CASSFLAGGIDEQFF.

As for this clonotype: A much larger clone lies a single base off, so this may be a read error. Since no conserved phenylalanine or tryptophan closes the CDR3, a read error is the likely cause. CDR3 coding DNA: TGTGCCAGCAGCCAAGAATCTCTCTCCTACAATGAGCAGTTCTCC. This sequence encodes CASSQESLSYNEQFS. This rearrangement joins TRBV4-2 to TRBJ2-1; D is ambiguous. Per the germline V gene, CDR1 is LGHNA and CDR2 is YNFKEQ. The germline V and J ends were trimmed by 0 bases and 0 bases, with 6 bases remaining between them. This CDR3 spans 15 amino acids.

This clonotype was recorded at least ten times. The chain couples TRBV4-1 to TRBJ1-4; D possibly corresponds to TRBD1 (5 bases). The CDR3 totals 15 residues. Per the germline V gene, CDR1 is MGHRA and CDR2 is YSYEKL. Trimming stripped 0 bases from V and 10 bases from J, with 15 bases between. The CDR3 DNA reads as TGCGCCAGCAGCCAAGATTATCTTTACGGGGGAAAACTGTTTTTT. Amino acids: CASSQDYLYGGKLFF.

The rearrangement joins TRBV2 to TRBJ2-2, with TRBD1 matching 7 bases. V lost 11 bases, J lost 12 bases, and 18 bases stayed unmatched. CDR1 and CDR2 (germline): SNHLY, FYNNEI. This CDR3 comprises 14 residues. CDR3 DNA: TGTGCCGGTAGTGAATTAGGGGGCAGAATGCAGCTGTTTTTT. Protein: CAGSELGGRMQLFF. Drawing the rest from reference TRBV2 and TRBJ2-2, the complete variable domain is EPEVTQTPSHQVTQMGQEVILRCVPISNHLYFYWYRQILGQKVEFLVSFYNNEISEKSEIFDDQFSVERPDGSNFTLKIRSTKLEDSAMYFCAGSELGGRMQLFFGEGSRLTVL.

This rearrangement joins TRBV6-1 to TRBJ1-1; 9 nucleotides match TRBD1. The CDR3 runs 15 residues. Trimming took 8 bases from V and 7 from J; bases not matched to a gene: 14. Germline values: CDR1 MNHNS, CDR2 SASEGT. CDR3 sequence reads: CASPRPPGQGLEAFF. In DNA form, the CDR3 reads TGTGCCAGCCCCAGACCCCCGGGACAGGGCCTTGAAGCTTTCTTT.

This chain connects TRBV20-1 to TRBJ1-2; no definite D call. CDR3 size: 14 residues. Trimming pared 3 bases from V and 4 bases from J, leaving 15 bases between. Germline-derived CDR1 and CDR2 are DFQATT and SNEGSKA (reference sequence). DNA of the CDR3: TGCAGTGCTAGGCAGCGGACGACGGCCTATGGCTACACCTTC. Protein product: CSARQRTTAYGYTF.

The chain combines TRBV10-3 with TRBJ1-1; TRBD1 might be the D (6 bases). The germline V gene has CDR1 ENHRY and CDR2 SYGVKD. V lost 2 bases, J lost 5 bases, and 18 bases lay in between. CDR3 length: 16 amino acids. CDR3 sequence reads: CAISEGSLTGKTEAFF. In DNA form, the CDR3 reads TGTGCCATCAGTGAGGGGTCACTTACAGGGAAAACTGAAGCTTTCTTT.

This clonotype was seen only once. This chain links TRBV20-1 with TRBJ1-1; 8 nucleotides line up with TRBD1. Unmatched junction bases numbered 8, after V lost 7 bases and J lost 1 base. This CDR3 contains 14 residues. The germline CDR1 and CDR2 sequences are DFQATT and SNEGSKA (reference sequence). The CDR3 sequence is CSVPDRDKNTEAFF. CDR3 in DNA: TGCAGTGTCCCGGACAGGGATAAGAACACTGAAGCTTTCTTT.

There are a few counts of this clonotype. J is TRBJ2-1 and V is TRBV6-4; 9 bases align to TRBD2. This CDR3 has 20 residues. With 7 bases clipped from V and 4 bases from J, the junction kept 23 bases outside the gene matches. From germline, CDR1 is MRHNA and CDR2 SNTAGT. Here the CDR3 reads CASMPGVKRGVLLDYNEQFF. The CDR3, as DNA: TGTGCCAGCATGCCCGGGGTGAAGCGGGGGGTCCTCCTCGATTACAATGAGCAGTTCTTC.

Points on this clonotype: This may be a read error, as it is one base from a much larger clone. The V call is TRBV5-1, the J call TRBJ2-3; no clear D. This CDR3 comprises 13 residues. The germline V gene has CDR1 SGHRS and CDR2 YFSETQ. The CDR3, as DNA: TGCGCCAGGAGCTTCCCTAGCACAGATACGCAGTATTTT. It is translated as CARSFPSTDTQYF.

V usage is TRBV3-1 and J usage is TRBJ2-1; D not certain. The length of the CDR3 is 12 residues. V was pared by 0 bases and J by 13 bases, with 10 bases between. Germline CDR1 LGHDT, CDR2 YNNKEL (reference sequence). CDR3 nucleotide sequence: TGTGCCAGCAGCCAAGAGAGTATAGTCCAGTTCTTC. This encodes CASSQESIVQFF.

The CDR3 protein is CASSYSTFGEKLFF. CDR3 nucleotides: TGTGCCAGCAGTTACTCGACTTTCGGAGAAAAACTGTTTTTT. V is TRBV6-5 and J is TRBJ1-4; D remains ambiguous. Looked up from germline, CDR1 is MNHEY and CDR2 is SVGAGI. This CDR3 has 14 amino acids. Trimming removed 0 bases from V and 8 bases from J, with 10 bases in between.

The chain links TRBV6-2 or TRBV6-3 to TRBJ2-3; unclear D gene. The length of the CDR3 is 20 residues. The germline V and J ends were trimmed by 0 bases and 0 bases, with 22 bases remaining between them. The germline V gene encodes CDR1 MNHEY and CDR2 SVGEGT. The CDR3 sequence is CASSYSGVSLRRTSTDTQYF. The CDR3 DNA is TGTGCCAGCAGTTACTCAGGAGTCTCACTTCGGCGTACTAGCACAGATACGCAGTATTTT.

The V call is TRBV25-1, the J call TRBJ2-7; the D gene is possibly TRBD2 (6 bases). The CDR3 loop spans 17 amino acids. Deletions cut 5 bases from V and 0 bases from J, with 20 bases between. The V gene's germline CDR1 is MGHDK and CDR2 SYGVNS. The CDR3 bases are TGTGCCAGCAGTCCCTTAGGAGGAGGGATGGGCTCCTACGAGCAGTACTTC. This gives the protein CASSPLGGGMGSYEQYF.

This chain links TRBV18 with TRBJ2-3; D is undetermined. Trimming took 1 base from V and 0 from J, leaving 8 bases between them. The CDR3 consists of 15 residues. CDR1 KGHSH and CDR2 LQKENI come from the germline V gene. This chain's CDR3 is CASSPQGRSTDTQYF. In nucleotides, the CDR3 is TGTGCCAGCTCACCACAGGGTAGAAGCACAGATACGCAGTATTTT.

This clonotype was found once. This chain connects TRBV20-1 to TRBJ2-1; 10 positions agree with TRBD2. The CDR3 sequence is 14 residues long. In germline, CDR1 is DFQATT, CDR2 SNEGSKA (reference sequence). The junction had 3 bases not matched to a gene; V was cut back by 7 bases and J by 0 bases. CDR3: CSGTSGSSYNEQFF. The CDR3 bases are TGCAGTGGGACTAGCGGAAGCTCCTACAATGAGCAGTTCTTC.

This clonotype was seen a few times. V gene TRBV13 combines with J gene TRBJ2-1, with D perhaps being TRBD1 or TRBD2 (5 bases each). CDR1 PRHDT and CDR2 FYEKMQ come from the germline V gene (reference sequence). Between the trimmed V and J ends, which lost 4 bases and 0 bases, there was a span of 7 bases. The CDR3 consists of 14 residues. The DNA for the CDR3 is TGTGCCAGCAGCTCCGGGGCCTCCTACAATGAGCAGTTCTTC. Translated: CASSSGASYNEQFF.

In its sample, this clonotype was seen a few times. The rearrangement uses TRBV6-4 and TRBJ2-2; D is uncertain. The V and J ends lost 8 bases and 7 bases respectively, with 17 bases between them. The CDR3 is 14 residues long. Germline assignment: CDR1 MRHNA and CDR2 SNTAGT. This chain's CDR3 is CASSAGFLNGELFF. CDR3 coding DNA: TGTGCCAGCTCAGCAGGATTCCTAAACGGGGAGCTGTTTTTT.

With regard to this clonotype: The junction shows a germline mismatch at one end, possibly a read error. Written as DNA, the CDR3 is TGTGCCAGCAGCTTATTCACCGGGGGGCTGTTTTTT. This encodes CASSLFTGGLFF. The gene calls are TRBV7-2 and TRBJ2-2; D is perhaps TRBD2 (6 bases). This CDR3 is 12 amino acids long. Germline CDR1 reads SGHTA; CDR2 reads FQGNSA.

The chain uses TRBV29-1 and TRBJ1-2, with 9 bases fitting TRBD1. Trimming took 5 bases from V and 1 from J; bases not matched to a gene: 8. The CDR3 sequence is 15 residues long. In germline, CDR1 is SQVTM, CDR2 ANQGSEA. For the CDR3, the DNA is TGCAGCGTTACCGAAAGGACAGGGGATAACTATGGCTACACCTTC. Amino acids: CSVTERTGDNYGYTF.

The rearrangement uses TRBV11-2 and TRBJ2-4; a weak D match, TRBD2 (6 bases). Germline loops: CDR1 SGHAT, CDR2 FQNNGV. This CDR3 has 19 amino acids. The germline V and J ends were trimmed by 0 bases and 3 bases, with 21 bases remaining between them. This CDR3 reads CASSLDPYYREKGKNIQYF. The CDR3 DNA follows: TGTGCCAGCAGCTTAGACCCCTACTATCGGGAGAAGGGCAAAAACATTCAGTACTTC.